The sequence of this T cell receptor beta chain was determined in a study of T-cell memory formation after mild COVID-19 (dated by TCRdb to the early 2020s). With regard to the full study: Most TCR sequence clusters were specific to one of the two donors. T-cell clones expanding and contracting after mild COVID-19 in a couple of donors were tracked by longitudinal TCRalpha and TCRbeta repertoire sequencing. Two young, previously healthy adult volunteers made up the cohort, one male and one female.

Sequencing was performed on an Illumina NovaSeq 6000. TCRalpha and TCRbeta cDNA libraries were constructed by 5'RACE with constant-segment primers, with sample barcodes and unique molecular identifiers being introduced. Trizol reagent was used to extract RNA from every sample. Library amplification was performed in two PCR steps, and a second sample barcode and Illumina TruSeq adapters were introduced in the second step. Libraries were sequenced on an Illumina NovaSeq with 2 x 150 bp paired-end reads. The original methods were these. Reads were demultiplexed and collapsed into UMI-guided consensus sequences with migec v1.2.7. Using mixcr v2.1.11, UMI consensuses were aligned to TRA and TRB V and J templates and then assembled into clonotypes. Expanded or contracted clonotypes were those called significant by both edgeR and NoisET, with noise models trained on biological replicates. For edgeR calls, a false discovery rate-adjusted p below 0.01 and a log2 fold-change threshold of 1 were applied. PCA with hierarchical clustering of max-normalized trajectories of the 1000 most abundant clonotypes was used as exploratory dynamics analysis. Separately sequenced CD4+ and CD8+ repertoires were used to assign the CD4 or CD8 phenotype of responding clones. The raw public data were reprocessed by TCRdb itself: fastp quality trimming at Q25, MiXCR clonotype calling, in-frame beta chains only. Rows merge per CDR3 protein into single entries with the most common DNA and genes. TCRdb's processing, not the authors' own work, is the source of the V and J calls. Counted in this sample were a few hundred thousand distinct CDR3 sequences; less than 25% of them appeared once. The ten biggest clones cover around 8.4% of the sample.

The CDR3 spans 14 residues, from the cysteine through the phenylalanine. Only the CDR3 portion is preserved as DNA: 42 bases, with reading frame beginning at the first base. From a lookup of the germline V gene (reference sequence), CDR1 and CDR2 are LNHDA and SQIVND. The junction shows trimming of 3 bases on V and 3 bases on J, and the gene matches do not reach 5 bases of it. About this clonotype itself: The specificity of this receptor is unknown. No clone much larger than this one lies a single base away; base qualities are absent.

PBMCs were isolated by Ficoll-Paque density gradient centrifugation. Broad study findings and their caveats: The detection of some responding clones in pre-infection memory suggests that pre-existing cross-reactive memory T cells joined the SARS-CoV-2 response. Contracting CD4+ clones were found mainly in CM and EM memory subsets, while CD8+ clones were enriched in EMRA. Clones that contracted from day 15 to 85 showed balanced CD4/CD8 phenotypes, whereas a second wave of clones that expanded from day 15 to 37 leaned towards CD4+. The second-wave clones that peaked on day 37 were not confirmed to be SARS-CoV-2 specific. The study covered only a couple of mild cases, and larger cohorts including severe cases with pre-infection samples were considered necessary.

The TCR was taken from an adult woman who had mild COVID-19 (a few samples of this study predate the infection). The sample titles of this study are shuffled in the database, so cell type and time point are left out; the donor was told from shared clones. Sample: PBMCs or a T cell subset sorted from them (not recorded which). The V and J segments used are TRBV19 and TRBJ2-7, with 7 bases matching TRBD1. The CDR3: CASSIRDSLYEQYF. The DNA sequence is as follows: TGTGCCAGTAGTATCCGGGACAGCCTCTACGAGCAGTACTTC.